A single sample gave rise to the 25 T cell receptor beta chains below, sequenced in a study of beta chain features in type 1 diabetes. Of the isolated RNA, all was reverse transcribed, and so the sequenced material was expressed TCRB transcripts. Data came from immunoSEQ multiplex PCR; TCRdb stores just in-frame clones and leaves some out. The repertoire has about 320,000 clones, 11% to 15% of them found once; the top ten carry 6.7%. The specimen was central memory CD4+ T cells from blood. These receptor sequences come from a man aged 30 to 45 in good health.

This clone was observed a few times. The chain combines TRBV5-1 with TRBJ2-3; D unclear. V lost 4 bases, J lost 2 bases, and 8 bases lay in between. Germline V gene sequence: CDR1 SGHRS, CDR2 YFSETQ. The CDR3 covers 13 residues. For the CDR3, the DNA is TGCGCCAGCAGCGCATTCGACACAGATACGCAGTATTTT. Translation: CASSAFDTDTQYF.

The chain employs TRBV11-3 and TRBJ2-3, with D perhaps matching TRBD2 (6 bases). Trimming removed 0 bases at V and 6 bases at J, with 10 bases between. CDR1 and CDR2 from the germline V gene are SGHNT and YENEEA. The CDR3 has 14 residues. CDR3 in amino acids: CASSLDGGLDTQYF. CDR3 DNA sequence: TGTGCCAGCAGCTTAGATGGAGGGTTGGATACGCAGTATTTT. The whole variable domain, remainder taken from reference TRBV11-3 and TRBJ2-3, is EAGVVQSPRYKIIEKKQPVAFWCNPISGHNTLYWYLQNLGQGPELLIRYENEEAVDDSQLPKDRFSAERLKGVDSTLKIQPAELGDSAVYLCASSLDGGLDTQYFGPGTRLTVL.

This clone was seen more than once but under ten times. This sequence joins TRBV7-9 and TRBJ2-4, with D uncertain. CDR1 is SEHNR and CDR2 is FQNEAQ in the germline V gene (reference sequence). Trimming stripped 1 base from V and 0 bases from J, with 7 bases between. The CDR3 runs 15 residues. This CDR3 is CASSLDAAAKNIQYF. Written as DNA, the CDR3 is TGTGCCAGCAGCTTAGACGCAGCAGCCAAAAACATTCAGTACTTC.

The chain links TRBV27 to TRBJ1-5; D is perhaps TRBD1 (6 bases). The germline gives CDR1 MNHEY, CDR2 SMNVEV (reference sequence). V shed 4 bases and J shed 3 bases, with 10 bases lying between them. CDR3 size: 14 residues. CDR3 sequence reads: CASSYRENNQPQHF. The CDR3 DNA reads TGTGCCAGCAGTTACAGGGAAAACAATCAGCCCCAGCATTTT.

On this clone: Other DNA sequences from this sample encode an identical CDR3 as well. The J gene is TRBJ1-1, the V gene TRBV18, with 8 bases identical to TRBD1. V dropped 4 bases and J dropped 1; count of bases not matched to a gene: 5. The CDR3 is made up of 15 amino acids. Germline assignment: CDR1 KGHSH and CDR2 LQKENI. CDR3 in amino acids: CASSRDRGTNTEAFF. As DNA, the CDR3 is TGTGCCAGCTCACGAGACAGGGGAACGAACACTGAAGCTTTCTTT. Drawing the rest from reference TRBV18 and TRBJ1-1, the complete variable domain is NAGVMQNPRHLVRRRGQEARLRCSPMKGHSHVYWYRQLPEEGLKFMVYLQKENIIDESGMPKERFSAEFPKEGPSILRIQQVVRGDSAAYFCASSRDRGTNTEAFFGQGTRLTVV.

The chain combines TRBV14 with TRBJ2-4; D is unresolved. This CDR3 spans 14 amino acids. Per germline, CDR1 SGHDN and CDR2 FVKESK. V gave up 3 bases and J gave up 0 bases, with 6 bases separating them. The CDR3 bases are TGTGCCAGCAGCCAGGATTTAGCCAAAAACATTCAGTACTTC. It translates to CASSQDLAKNIQYF.

The DNA for the CDR3 is TGTGCCAGCAGTTCCCCGACTAGCGGGGTGAATGAGCAGTTCTTC. Translation gives CASSSPTSGVNEQFF. The chain carries TRBV25-1 and TRBJ2-1; 11 bases map to TRBD2. Germline CDR1 MGHDK, CDR2 SYGVNS. The CDR3 spans 15 residues. V trimming: 5 bases; J trimming: 7 bases; junction bases outside the gene matches: 7.

The chain links TRBV6-5 to TRBJ1-1; 9 bases match TRBD1. The V and J ends lost 2 bases and 4 bases, in that order; junction bases with no gene match: 5. Germline assignment: CDR1 MNHEY and CDR2 SVGAGI. CDR3 length: 15 residues. CDR3 amino acids: CASSYGDRVITEAFF. CDR3 coding DNA: TGTGCCAGCAGTTACGGGGACAGGGTGATCACTGAAGCTTTCTTT.

This clone was seen more than once but under ten times. This chain links TRBV6-1 with TRBJ2-7, with D possibly TRBD1 on 5 matching bases. This CDR3 comprises 12 residues. The ends were cut back, 7 bases at V and 4 bases at J, with 11 bases in the middle. The germline gives CDR1 MNHNS, CDR2 SASEGT. This CDR3 is CASTDMAYEQYF. In nucleotides, the CDR3 is TGTGCCAGCACGGACATGGCGTACGAGCAGTACTTC.

This clone was recorded a few times. This CDR3 is also generated by other DNA sequences in the sample. The chain has TRBV18 and TRBJ1-1; possible D gene TRBD1, 5 bases. V lost 3 bases and J 0 bases, leaving 11 bases between the germline ends. This CDR3 region has 15 residues. Germline values: CDR1 KGHSH, CDR2 LQKENI. The CDR3 sequence: CASSPGQGMNTEAFF. DNA for the CDR3: TGTGCCAGCTCACCCGGGCAGGGCATGAACACTGAAGCTTTCTTT.

This clone was detected only a few times. V is TRBV4-1 and J is TRBJ2-7, with 7 bases aligning to TRBD1. The germline gives CDR1 MGHRA, CDR2 YSYEKL. CDR3 length equals 17 residues. The ends lost 0 bases at V and 7 bases at J; junction bases unmatched: 15. The CDR3 DNA reads TGCGCCAGCAGCCAAGACTCCCTGAGGAAGGGGGCGCGAGAGCAGTACTTC. Translated, it gives CASSQDSLRKGAREQYF.

This clone was picked up a small number of times. V is TRBV14 and J is TRBJ2-7; TRBD1 might be the D (5 bases). V lost 1 base and J lost 5, with 6 bases in between. CDR3 length equals 12 residues. Germline V gene sequence: CDR1 SGHDN, CDR2 FVKESK. For the CDR3, the DNA is TGTGCCAGCAGCCAAGCAGGGAACGAGCAGTACTTC. Amino acid sequence: CASSQAGNEQYF. The variable domain in full, with the rest retrieved from reference TRBV14 and TRBJ2-7, is EAGVTQFPSHSVIEKGQTVTLRCDPISGHDNLYWYRRVMGKEIKFLLHFVKESKQDESGMPNNRFLAERTGGTYSTLKVQPAELEDSGVYFCASSQAGNEQYFGPGTRLTVT.

The chain combines TRBV28 with TRBJ1-1, with D unresolved. Looked up from germline, CDR1 is MDHEN and CDR2 is SYDVKM. The CDR3 loop spans 13 amino acids. V gave up 2 bases and J gave up 3 bases, with 7 bases separating them. CDR3 sequence: CASSLPVDTEAFF. The CDR3 DNA is TGTGCCAGCAGTTTACCTGTGGACACTGAAGCTTTCTTT.

This chain connects TRBV30 to TRBJ1-5; a possible D gene is TRBD1 (6 bases). The length of the CDR3 is 15 residues. V was trimmed by 0 bases and J by 2 bases, leaving 11 bases between them. The V gene's germline CDR1 is GTSNPN and CDR2 SVGIG (reference sequence). The CDR3 nucleotides are TGTGCCTGGAGTGTTGGGGGCGTCGGCAATCAGCCCCAGCATTTT. Its translation: CAWSVGGVGNQPQHF.

V and J are TRBV9 and TRBJ1-1; 9 bases are a match to TRBD1. The CDR3 runs 14 residues. V trimming: 3 bases; J trimming: 10 bases; junction bases outside the gene matches: 10. Germline V gives CDR1 SGDLS, CDR2 YYNGEE. CDR3 amino acids: CASSAAGQGQGAFF. The DNA for the CDR3 is TGTGCCAGCAGCGCCGCAGGACAGGGACAGGGAGCTTTCTTT.

This sequence joins TRBV6-5 and TRBJ2-5; TRBD1 might be the D (5 bases). The CDR3 has 12 amino acids. Germline CDR1 reads MNHEY; CDR2 reads SVGAGI. The V end lost 6 bases, the J end lost 8 bases, and 13 bases lay between the germline ends. The CDR3 DNA reads TGTGCCAGCAGCGTACCCGACAGAACCCAGTACTTC. Amino acid sequence: CASSVPDRTQYF.

This clone was counted a few times. The gene calls are TRBV18 and TRBJ1-2, with TRBD1 matching 7 bases. V shed 6 bases, J shed 6 bases, and the junction held 4 bases outside the gene matches. Germline V gene sequence: CDR1 KGHSH, CDR2 LQKENI. This CDR3 has 12 residues. This CDR3 is CASSLDRDGYTF. CDR3 nucleotides: TGTGCCAGCTCCCTTGACAGGGATGGCTACACCTTC.

The chain carries TRBV14 and TRBJ2-3; 13 bases align to TRBD2. The CDR3 runs to 19 residues. Germline loops: CDR1 SGHDN, CDR2 FVKESK. V gave up 0 bases and J gave up 3 bases; unmatched junction bases: 9. Written as DNA, the CDR3 is TGTGCCAGCAGCCAAGAGGAACTAGCGGGGGGGGTGAGGACAGATACGCAGTATTTT. Translating gives CASSQEELAGGVRTDTQYF. The full variable domain, its missing parts supplied by reference TRBV14 and TRBJ2-3, is EAGVTQFPSHSVIEKGQTVTLRCDPISGHDNLYWYRRVMGKEIKFLLHFVKESKQDESGMPNNRFLAERTGGTYSTLKVQPAELEDSGVYFCASSQEELAGGVRTDTQYFGPGTRLTVL.

The chain is built from TRBV7-3 and TRBJ1-2; weak D call: TRBD1 (5 bases). There are 14 residues in the CDR3. Trimming took 1 base from V and 5 from J, leaving 11 bases between them. Germline V gene data show CDR1 as SGHTA and CDR2 as FQGTGA. The CDR3 sequence: CASSLSSTDYGYTF. CDR3 nucleotides: TGTGCCAGCAGCTTAAGTTCGACAGATTATGGCTACACCTTC.

This chain uses TRBV6-5 with TRBJ1-2, with TRBD1 identical over 8 bases. CDR1 is MNHEY and CDR2 is SVGAGI in the germline V gene. V shed 8 bases, J shed 7 bases, and the junction held 6 bases outside the gene matches. The CDR3 is 12 residues long. CDR3 residues: CASWQGASGYTF. The CDR3 coding sequence is TGTGCCAGCTGGCAGGGGGCATCTGGCTACACCTTC.

Only one count was recorded for this clone. The genes are TRBV11-3 and TRBJ2-3, with a possible D match to TRBD2 (7 bases). Trimming took 10 bases from V and 0 from J, leaving 14 bases between them. CDR1 and CDR2 from the germline V gene are SGHNT and YENEEA. The CDR3 length is 14 residues. CDR3 nucleotides: TGTGCCACCGGGGCGGGGGCTAGCACAGATACGCAGTATTTT. This sequence encodes CATGAGASTDTQYF.

This clone was detected a few times. V gene TRBV19 combines with J gene TRBJ2-1; the D gene is possibly TRBD2 (7 bases). Trimming left V 3 bases short and J 2 bases short, with 14 bases between. The CDR3 length is 16 residues. The germline CDR1 and CDR2 sequences are LNHDA and SQIVND (reference sequence). The CDR3 reads CASSIPGGPPYNEQFF. DNA of the CDR3: TGTGCCAGTAGTATTCCGGGGGGCCCTCCCTACAATGAGCAGTTCTTC.

The chain links TRBV5-6 to TRBJ2-7; a possible D gene is TRBD1 (5 bases). The CDR3 is 14 amino acids. From germline, CDR1 is SGHDT and CDR2 YYEEEE. The V end was cut by 0 bases, the J end by 4 bases, with 11 bases between. The CDR3 spells CASSLARATYEQYF. CDR3 in DNA: TGTGCCAGCAGCTTGGCCAGGGCGACATACGAGCAGTACTTC. Filled out from reference TRBV5-6 and TRBJ2-7, the complete variable domain reads DAGVTQSPTHLIKTRGQQVTLRCSPKSGHDTVSWYQQALGQGPQFIFQYYEEEERQRGNFPDRFSGHQFPNYSSELNVNALLLGDSALYLCASSLARATYEQYFGPGTRLTVT.

The genes are TRBV7-2 and TRBJ2-1; TRBD1 aligns across 10 bases. Losses at the gene ends were 5 bases for V and 7 bases for J; bases not matched to a gene: 8. CDR1 is SGHTA, CDR2 FQGNSA, per germline. The CDR3 runs 15 residues. This chain's CDR3 is CASSPDRGRGNEQFF. As DNA, the CDR3 is TGTGCCAGCAGCCCAGACAGGGGGCGTGGAAATGAGCAGTTCTTC.

This sequence joins TRBV6-1 and TRBJ2-3; D remains unclear. This CDR3 spans 14 amino acids. V dropped 1 base and J dropped 6 bases, with 11 bases sitting between them. Germline V lookup: CDR1 MNHNS, CDR2 SASEGT. CDR3 protein: CASSEDGRRDTQYF. CDR3 coding DNA: TGTGCCAGCAGTGAAGATGGAAGACGGGATACGCAGTATTTT.